These T cell receptor beta chains were read from a single sample in a study of blood T cell repertoires in COVID-19. The assay was immunoSEQ multiplex PCR, and TCRdb's table has in-frame clones only and misses some. The table has fewer than 250,000 clones, approximately 91% seen once. Input material: peripheral blood. The receptor source for this set is a middle-aged woman with acute or convalescent COVID-19. Each CDR3 is given with its conserved first and last residue. D genes are given only for firm matches. Some rows have no size entry. The others give once, few or many, or a class for an expanded clone.

j_call | d_call | clone_size | v_call | cdr3_nt | cdr3_aa
TRBJ1-5 | . | . | TRBV15 | TGTGCCACCAGCGACAGGCAGCCAAATCAGCCCCAGCATTTT | CATSDRQPNQPQHF
TRBJ2-2 | TRBD1 | . | TRBV12-5 | TGTGCTAGTGGTTTCCCGGACAGGCTGAACACCGGGGAGCTGTTTTTT | CASGFPDRLNTGELFF
TRBJ1-2 | . | . | TRBV6-1 | TGTGCCAGCAGTGATTCGGGGTACGTGAACTATGGCTACACCTTC | CASSDSGYVNYGYTF
TRBJ2-6 | TRBD2 | . | TRBV2 | TGTGCCAGCAGCTATAGCGGGACTCGCTCTGGGGCCAACGTCCTGACTTTC | CASSYSGTRSGANVLTF
TRBJ1-1 | TRBD1 | . | TRBV29-1 | TGCAGCGTCTACGGACAGGGGGGATTGTATACTGAAGCTTTCTTT | CSVYGQGGLYTEAFF
TRBJ1-1 | . | . | TRBV9 | TGTGCCAGCAGCGTAGATTGGGGGGTCGAAGCTTTCTTT | CASSVDWGVEAFF
TRBJ1-6 | . | many | TRBV5-1 | TGCGCCAGCAGCTTGGTAGAGGTGCGACCGAATTCACCCCTCCACTTT | CASSLVEVRPNSPLHF
TRBJ1-4 | . | few | TRBV7-9 | TGTGCCAGCAGCTATCGGGACACTCGTCCGACAACTAATGAAAAACTGTTTTTT | CASSYRDTRPTTNEKLFF
TRBJ2-4 | TRBD1 | . | TRBV10-3 | TGTGCCATCAGGGGACAGGGGGCTTCAAACATTCAGTACTTC | CAIRGQGASNIQYF
TRBJ1-2 | . | . | TRBV2 | TGTGCCAGCACCATGCAGGCCAGCTATGGCTACACCTTC | CASTMQASYGYTF
TRBJ1-5 | . | . | TRBV5-6 | TGTGCCAGCAGCGCCGGGTTCGGCAATCAGCCCCAGCATTTT | CASSAGFGNQPQHF